The present T cell receptor (beta chain) was sequenced within a study of cytomegalovirus exposure and HLA in healthy donors. Primers included in the PCR were 60 Vbeta and 13 Jbeta primers. Profiled with immunoSEQ multiplex PCR; TCRdb holds only in-frame clones, not every one. The table shows roughly 120,000 clones, with less than 65% occurring only once. V lost 10 bases, J lost 3 bases, and 4 bases stayed unmatched. The CDR3 contains 14 residues. In germline, CDR1 is SNHLY, CDR2 FYNNEI. Details on this clone: The antigen remains unidentified.

Broader study findings: Follow-up analysis later connected one missense variant in DCLRE1C with trimming of TCR beta V- and J-genes. It was likely that a cluster of highly shared sequence variants was a sequencing artifact. Using a false discovery rate of 0.05, a later analysis showed that approximately 17,000 TCR beta sequences were associated with HLA alleles.

The source is a man aged 40-55 years in good health and CMV-seropositive. The V gene is TRBV2, the J gene TRBJ2-3; 13 nucleotides match TRBD2. Sequencing was performed on PBMCs. CDR3 amino acids: CAKGLAGETDTQYF. The CDR3 DNA sequence: TGTGCCAAAGGACTAGCGGGGGAAACAGATACGCAGTATTTT. The entire variable domain, with the rest obtained from reference TRBV2 and TRBJ2-3, is as follows: EPEVTQTPSHQVTQMGQEVILRCVPISNHLYFYWYRQILGQKVEFLVSFYNNEISEKSEIFDDQFSVERPDGSNFTLKIRSTKLEDSAMYFCAKGLAGETDTQYFGPGTRLTVL.